The 5 T cell receptor beta chains presented below share a single source sample, sequenced in a study of response to subunit inactivated influenza vaccine. MiXCR was run by TCRdb on the RT-PCR reads, yielding one entry per CDR3 protein. This table has over 750,000 distinct CDR3 sequences, about 20% appearing once. The sequencing here drew on PBMCs from blood, taken around 5 days after vaccination. These receptors were obtained from a man aged 50-60 years who received an inactivated influenza vaccine.

This clonotype was observed at least ten times. The rearrangement links TRBV7-9 to TRBJ2-5; a possible D gene is TRBD1 (6 bases). The V gene lost 8 bases and the J gene lost 4 bases, with 17 bases spanning the gap. CDR1 is SEHNR and CDR2 is FQNEAQ in the germline V gene (reference sequence). CDR3 length equals 14 residues. In nucleotides, the CDR3 is TGTGCCAGCTCAAGATGGGCAGGGGTAGAGACCCAGTACTTC. Translation: CASSRWAGVETQYF.

This clonotype was seen a handful of times. J is TRBJ1-1 and V is TRBV7-2; the D gene is possibly TRBD1 (6 bases). This CDR3 is 17 amino acids long. Germline-derived CDR1 and CDR2 are SGHTA and FQGNSA. Trimming removed 5 bases at V and 0 bases at J, with 19 bases between. The CDR3 loop reads CASSADGRGALNTEAFF. In DNA, the CDR3 is TGTGCCAGCAGCGCGGACGGCCGGGGGGCCCTGAACACTGAAGCTTTCTTT.

This clonotype has a handful of counts. The V and J genes are TRBV2 and TRBJ1-2, with D tentatively TRBD1 (6 bases). Trimming cost V 3 bases and J 4 bases, with 12 bases left between them. CDR3 length: 14 amino acids. Per the germline V gene, CDR1 is SNHLY and CDR2 is FYNNEI. CDR3 loop: CASSDITGTYGYTF. In DNA form, the CDR3 reads TGTGCCAGCAGTGATATTACAGGGACCTATGGCTACACCTTC.

The chain uses TRBV11-1 and TRBJ2-5; 9 bases line up with TRBD2. This CDR3 contains 17 residues. The ends lost 6 bases at V and 0 bases at J; junction bases unmatched: 11. CDR1 and CDR2 (germline): SGHAT, FQDESV (reference sequence). The chain's CDR3 is CASRKKLAGTYQETQYF. Written as DNA, the CDR3 is TGTGCCAGCAGGAAGAAGCTAGCGGGGACGTACCAAGAGACCCAGTACTTC.

The chain links TRBV4-2 to TRBJ2-3, with 12 bases matching TRBD2. Germline lookup yields CDR1 LGHNA and CDR2 YNFKEQ. The CDR3 length is 16 residues. V shed 1 base and J 5 bases; nucleotides not matched to a gene: 4. The CDR3 protein is CASSQVGTSGLDTQYF. The CDR3 region has the DNA TGTGCCAGCAGCCAAGTGGGGACTAGCGGGTTAGATACGCAGTATTTT.